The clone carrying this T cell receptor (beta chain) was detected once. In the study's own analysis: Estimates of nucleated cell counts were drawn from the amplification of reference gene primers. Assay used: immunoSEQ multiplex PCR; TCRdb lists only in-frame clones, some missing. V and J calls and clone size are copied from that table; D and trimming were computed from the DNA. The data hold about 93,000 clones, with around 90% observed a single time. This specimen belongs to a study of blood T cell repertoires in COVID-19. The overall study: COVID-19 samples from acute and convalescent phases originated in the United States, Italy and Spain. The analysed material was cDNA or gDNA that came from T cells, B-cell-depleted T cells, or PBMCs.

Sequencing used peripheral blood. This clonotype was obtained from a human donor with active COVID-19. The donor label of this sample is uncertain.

The CDR3 is CASSFSGTGDNEQYF. CDR3 DNA sequence: TGCGCCAGCAGCTTCTCGGGGACAGGGGACAACGAGCAGTACTTC. The gene calls are TRBV5-1 and TRBJ2-7, with 10 bases that match TRBD1. With 2 bases clipped from V and 5 bases from J, the junction kept 7 bases outside the gene matches. The CDR3 extends over 15 amino acids. The V gene's germline CDR1 is SGHRS and CDR2 YFSETQ.